This paragraph reports one T cell receptor beta chain. The data belong to a study of blood T cell repertoires in COVID-19. Study-wide background: Whether acute or convalescent, the COVID-19 samples came from the United States, Italy and Spain.

V was pared by 3 bases and J by 1 base, with 15 bases between. The CDR3 totals 16 residues. Germline loops: CDR1 MDHEN, CDR2 SYDVKM. Sequencing was performed with immunoSEQ multiplex PCR; in TCRdb, only in-frame clones are kept and a portion is missing. The sample includes under 85,000 clones, 75% to 90% of them seen just once. This clonotype was obtained from a man between 70 and 80 years old with active or convalescent COVID-19. J is TRBJ2-5 and V is TRBV28, with D tentatively TRBD1 (6 bases). Sequencing was performed on peripheral blood. CDR3 nucleotide sequence: TGTGCCAGCAGTTTCGGGGCCCGGGACACCCAAGAGACCCAGTACTTC. As protein: CASSFGARDTQETQYF.